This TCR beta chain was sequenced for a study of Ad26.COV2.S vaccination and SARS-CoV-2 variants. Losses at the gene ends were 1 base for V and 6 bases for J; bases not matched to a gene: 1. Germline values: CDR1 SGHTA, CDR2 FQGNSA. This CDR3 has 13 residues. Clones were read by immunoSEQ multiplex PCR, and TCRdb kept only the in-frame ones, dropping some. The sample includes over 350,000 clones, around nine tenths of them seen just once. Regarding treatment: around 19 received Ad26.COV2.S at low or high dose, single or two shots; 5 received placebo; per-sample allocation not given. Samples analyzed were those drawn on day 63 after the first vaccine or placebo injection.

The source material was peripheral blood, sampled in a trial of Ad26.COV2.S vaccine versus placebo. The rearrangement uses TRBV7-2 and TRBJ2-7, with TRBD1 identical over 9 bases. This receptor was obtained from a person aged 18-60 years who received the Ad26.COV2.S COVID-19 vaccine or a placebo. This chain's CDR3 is CASSLGQGGEQYF. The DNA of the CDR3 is TGTGCCAGCAGCTTAGGACAGGGGGGCGAGCAGTACTTC. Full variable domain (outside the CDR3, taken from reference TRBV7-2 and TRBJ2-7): GAGVSQSPSNKVTEKGKDVELRCDPISGHTALYWYRQSLGQGLEFLIYFQGNSAPDKSGLPSDRFSAERTGGSVSTLTIQRTQQEDSAVYLCASSLGQGGEQYFGPGTRLTVT.